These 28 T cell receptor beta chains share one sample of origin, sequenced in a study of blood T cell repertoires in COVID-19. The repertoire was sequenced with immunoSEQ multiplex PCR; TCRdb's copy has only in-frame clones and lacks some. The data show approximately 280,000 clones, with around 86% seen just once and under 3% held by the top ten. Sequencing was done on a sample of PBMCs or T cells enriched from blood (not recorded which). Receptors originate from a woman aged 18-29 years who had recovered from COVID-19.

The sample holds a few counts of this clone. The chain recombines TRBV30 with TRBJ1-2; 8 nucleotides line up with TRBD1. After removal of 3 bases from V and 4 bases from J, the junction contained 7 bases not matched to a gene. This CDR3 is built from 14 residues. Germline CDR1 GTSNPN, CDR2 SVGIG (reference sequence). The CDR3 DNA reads TGTGCCTGGAGCGAGGACAGGGAAATCTATGGCTACACCTTC. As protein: CAWSEDREIYGYTF.

The CDR3 here is CAWRGQSLEKLFF. CDR3 nucleotides: TGTGCCTGGAGGGGACAGAGTCTTGAAAAACTGTTTTTT. The chain couples TRBV30 to TRBJ1-4, with 7 bases matching TRBD1. The CDR3 is made up of 13 amino acids. Germline loops: CDR1 GTSNPN, CDR2 SVGIG (reference sequence). The trim removed 3 bases at V and 7 bases at J, leaving 5 bases unmatched.

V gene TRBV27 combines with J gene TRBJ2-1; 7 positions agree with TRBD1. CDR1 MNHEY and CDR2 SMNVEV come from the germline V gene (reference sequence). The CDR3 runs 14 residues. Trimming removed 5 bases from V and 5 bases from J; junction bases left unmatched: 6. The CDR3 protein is CASSHTGVDNEQFF. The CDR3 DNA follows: TGTGCCAGCAGTCATACAGGGGTAGACAATGAGCAGTTCTTC.

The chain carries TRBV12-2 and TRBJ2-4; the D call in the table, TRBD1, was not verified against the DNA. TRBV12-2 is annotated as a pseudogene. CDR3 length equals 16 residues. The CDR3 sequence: CASRLGDRGAKNIQYF. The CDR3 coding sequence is TGTGCAAGTCGCTTAGGCGACAGGGGGGCCAAAAACATTCAGTACTTC.

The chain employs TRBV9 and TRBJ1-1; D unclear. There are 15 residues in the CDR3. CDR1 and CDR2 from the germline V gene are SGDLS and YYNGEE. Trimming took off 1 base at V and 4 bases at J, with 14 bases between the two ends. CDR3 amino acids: CASSVSVELGTEAFF. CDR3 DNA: TGTGCCAGCAGCGTAAGCGTGGAGTTGGGCACTGAAGCTTTCTTT.

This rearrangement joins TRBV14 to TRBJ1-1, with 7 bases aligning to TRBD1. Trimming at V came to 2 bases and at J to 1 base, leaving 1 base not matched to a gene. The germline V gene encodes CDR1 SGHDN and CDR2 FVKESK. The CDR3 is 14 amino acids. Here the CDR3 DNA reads TGTGCCAGCAGCCAAAGACAGGGGAACACTGAAGCTTTCTTT. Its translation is CASSQRQGNTEAFF. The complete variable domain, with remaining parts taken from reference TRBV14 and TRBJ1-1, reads EAGVTQFPSHSVIEKGQTVTLRCDPISGHDNLYWYRRVMGKEIKFLLHFVKESKQDESGMPNNRFLAERTGGTYSTLKVQPAELEDSGVYFCASSQRQGNTEAFFGQGTRLTVV.

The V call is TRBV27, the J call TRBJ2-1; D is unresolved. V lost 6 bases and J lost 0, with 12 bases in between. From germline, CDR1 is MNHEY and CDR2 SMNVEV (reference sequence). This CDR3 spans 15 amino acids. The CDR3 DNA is TGTGCCAGCAGCTCTGCGGATAGCTCCTACAATGAGCAGTTCTTC. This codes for CASSSADSSYNEQFF.

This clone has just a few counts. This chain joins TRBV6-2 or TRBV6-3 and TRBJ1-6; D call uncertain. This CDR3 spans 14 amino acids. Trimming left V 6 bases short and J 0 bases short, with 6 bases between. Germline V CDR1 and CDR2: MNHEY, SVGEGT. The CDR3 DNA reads TGTGCCAGCAGCGGGAGCTCCTATAATTCACCCCTCCACTTT. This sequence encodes CASSGSSYNSPLHF.

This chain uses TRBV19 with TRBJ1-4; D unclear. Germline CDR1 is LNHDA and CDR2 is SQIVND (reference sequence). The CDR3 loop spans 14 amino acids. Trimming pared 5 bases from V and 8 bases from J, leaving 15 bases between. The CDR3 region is CASSPRGNQEKLFF. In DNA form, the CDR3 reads TGTGCCAGTAGTCCCCGCGGGAATCAAGAAAAACTGTTTTTT.

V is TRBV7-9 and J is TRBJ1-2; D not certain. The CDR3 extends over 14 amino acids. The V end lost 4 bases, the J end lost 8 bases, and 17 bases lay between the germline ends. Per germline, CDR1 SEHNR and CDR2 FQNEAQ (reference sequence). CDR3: CASSSREPDGGYTF. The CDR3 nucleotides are TGTGCCAGCAGCTCCCGGGAGCCCGACGGGGGCTACACCTTC. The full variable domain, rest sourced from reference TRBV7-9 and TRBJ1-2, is DTGVSQNPRHKITKRGQNVTFRCDPISEHNRLYWYRQTLGQGPEFLTYFQNEAQLEKSRLLSDRFSAERPKGSFSTLEIQRTEQGDSAMYLCASSSREPDGGYTFGSGTRLTVV.

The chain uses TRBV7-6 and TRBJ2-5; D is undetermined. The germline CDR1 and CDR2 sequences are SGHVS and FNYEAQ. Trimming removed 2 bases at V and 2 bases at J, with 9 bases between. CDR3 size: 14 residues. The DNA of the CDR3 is TGTGCCAGCAGCTTAAGTGTCAGGCAAGAGACCCAGTACTTC. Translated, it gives CASSLSVRQETQYF.

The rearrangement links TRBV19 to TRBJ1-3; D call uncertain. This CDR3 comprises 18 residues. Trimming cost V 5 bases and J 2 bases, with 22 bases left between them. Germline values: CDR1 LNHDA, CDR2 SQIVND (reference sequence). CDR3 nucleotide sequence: TGTGCCAGTAGTTCCCGGGCTAGCAATCTACCCCCTGGAAACACCATATATTTT. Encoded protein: CASSSRASNLPPGNTIYF.

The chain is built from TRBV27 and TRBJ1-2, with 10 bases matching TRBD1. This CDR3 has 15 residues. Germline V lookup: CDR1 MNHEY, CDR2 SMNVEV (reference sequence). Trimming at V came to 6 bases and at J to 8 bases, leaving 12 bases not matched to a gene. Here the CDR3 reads CASSLYGQGGKGYTF. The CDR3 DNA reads TGTGCCAGCAGCCTATATGGACAGGGGGGGAAAGGCTACACCTTC.

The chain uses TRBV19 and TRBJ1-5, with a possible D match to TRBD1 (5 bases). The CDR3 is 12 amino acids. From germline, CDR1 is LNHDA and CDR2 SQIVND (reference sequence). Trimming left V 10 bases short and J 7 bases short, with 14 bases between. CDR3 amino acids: CATTRAGQPQHF. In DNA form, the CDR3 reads TGTGCCACCACCCGGGCAGGGCAGCCCCAGCATTTT.

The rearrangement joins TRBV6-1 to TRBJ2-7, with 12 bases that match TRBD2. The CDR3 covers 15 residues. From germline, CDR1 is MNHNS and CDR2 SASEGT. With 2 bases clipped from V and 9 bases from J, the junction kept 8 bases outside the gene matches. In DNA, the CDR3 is TGTGCCAGCAGTGAATCGACTAGCGGGAGTTCATGGCAGTACTTC. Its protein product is CASSESTSGSSWQYF.

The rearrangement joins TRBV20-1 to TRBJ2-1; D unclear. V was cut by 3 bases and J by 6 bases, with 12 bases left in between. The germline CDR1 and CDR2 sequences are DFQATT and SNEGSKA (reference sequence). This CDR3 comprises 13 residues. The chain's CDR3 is CSASRAVGNEQFF. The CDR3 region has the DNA TGCAGTGCTAGTAGAGCCGTCGGCAATGAGCAGTTCTTC.

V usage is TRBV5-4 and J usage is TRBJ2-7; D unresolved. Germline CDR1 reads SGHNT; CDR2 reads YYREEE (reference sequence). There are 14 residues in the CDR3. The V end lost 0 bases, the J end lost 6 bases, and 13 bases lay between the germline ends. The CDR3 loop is CASSLEFSGAEQYF. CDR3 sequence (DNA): TGTGCCAGCAGCTTGGAGTTTTCGGGTGCCGAGCAGTACTTC.

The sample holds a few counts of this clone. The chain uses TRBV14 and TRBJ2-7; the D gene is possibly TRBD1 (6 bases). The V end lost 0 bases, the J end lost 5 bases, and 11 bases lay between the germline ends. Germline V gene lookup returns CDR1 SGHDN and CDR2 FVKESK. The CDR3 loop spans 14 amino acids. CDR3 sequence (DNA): TGTGCCAGCAGCCAAGATCCTACAGGGAACGAGCAGTACTTC. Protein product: CASSQDPTGNEQYF. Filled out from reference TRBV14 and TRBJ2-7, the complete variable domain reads EAGVTQFPSHSVIEKGQTVTLRCDPISGHDNLYWYRRVMGKEIKFLLHFVKESKQDESGMPNNRFLAERTGGTYSTLKVQPAELEDSGVYFCASSQDPTGNEQYFGPGTRLTVT.

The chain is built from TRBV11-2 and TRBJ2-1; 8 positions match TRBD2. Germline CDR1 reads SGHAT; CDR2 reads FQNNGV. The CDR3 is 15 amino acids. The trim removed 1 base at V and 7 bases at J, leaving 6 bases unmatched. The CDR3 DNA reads TGTGCCAGCAGCTTAGCGGGGGGGGATATTAATGAGCAGTTCTTC. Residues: CASSLAGGDINEQFF.

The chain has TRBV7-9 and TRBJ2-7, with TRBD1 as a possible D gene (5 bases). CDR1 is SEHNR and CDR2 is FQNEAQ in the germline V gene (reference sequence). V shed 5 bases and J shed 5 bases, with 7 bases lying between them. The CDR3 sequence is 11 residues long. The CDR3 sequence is CASSPGNEQYF. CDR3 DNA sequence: TGTGCCAGCAGCCCAGGGAACGAGCAGTACTTC.

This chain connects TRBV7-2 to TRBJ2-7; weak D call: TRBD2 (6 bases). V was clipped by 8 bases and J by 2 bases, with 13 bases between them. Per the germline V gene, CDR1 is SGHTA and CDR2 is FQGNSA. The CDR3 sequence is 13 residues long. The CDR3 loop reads CASGIAAPYEQYF. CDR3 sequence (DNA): TGTGCCAGCGGTATAGCGGCACCCTACGAGCAGTACTTC.

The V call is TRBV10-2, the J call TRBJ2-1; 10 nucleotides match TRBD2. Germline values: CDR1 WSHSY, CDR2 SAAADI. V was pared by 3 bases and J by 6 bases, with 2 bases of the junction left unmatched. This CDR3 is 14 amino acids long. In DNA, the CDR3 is TGCGCCAGCAGTGAAAGCGGGGGGGGCAATGAGCAGTTCTTC. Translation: CASSESGGGNEQFF.

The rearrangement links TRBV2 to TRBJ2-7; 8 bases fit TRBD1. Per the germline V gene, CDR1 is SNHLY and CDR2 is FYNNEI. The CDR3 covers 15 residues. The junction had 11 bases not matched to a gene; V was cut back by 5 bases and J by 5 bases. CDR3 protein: CASSNSGQAWNEQYF. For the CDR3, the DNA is TGTGCCAGCAGTAACTCGGGACAGGCTTGGAACGAGCAGTACTTC.

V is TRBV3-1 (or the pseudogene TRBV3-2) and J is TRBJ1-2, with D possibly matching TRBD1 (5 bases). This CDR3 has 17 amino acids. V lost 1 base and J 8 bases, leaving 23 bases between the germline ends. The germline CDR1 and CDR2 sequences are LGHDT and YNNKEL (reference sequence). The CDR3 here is CASSQGPQSLQGGGYTF. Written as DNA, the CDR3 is TGTGCCAGCAGCCAAGGTCCGCAATCCCTCCAGGGAGGCGGCTACACCTTC.

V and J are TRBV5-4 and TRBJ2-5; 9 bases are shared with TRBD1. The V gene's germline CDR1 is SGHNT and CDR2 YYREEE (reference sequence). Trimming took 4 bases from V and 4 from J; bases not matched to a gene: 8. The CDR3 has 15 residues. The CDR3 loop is CASSPDRGPGETQYF. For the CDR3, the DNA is TGTGCCAGCAGCCCGGACAGGGGCCCGGGAGAGACCCAGTACTTC.

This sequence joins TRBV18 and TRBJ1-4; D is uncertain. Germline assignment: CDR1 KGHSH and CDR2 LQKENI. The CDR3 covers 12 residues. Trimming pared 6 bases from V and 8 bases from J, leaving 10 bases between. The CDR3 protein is CASSPGEEKLFF. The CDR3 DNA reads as TGTGCCAGCTCCCCGGGTGAGGAAAAACTGTTTTTT.

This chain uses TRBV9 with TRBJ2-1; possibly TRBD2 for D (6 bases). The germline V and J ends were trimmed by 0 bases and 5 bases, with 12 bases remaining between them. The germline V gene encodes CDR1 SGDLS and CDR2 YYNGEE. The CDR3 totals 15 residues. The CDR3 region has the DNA TGTGCCAGCAGCGTAGCGGGGGAAAGGCACAATGAGCAGTTCTTC. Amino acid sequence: CASSVAGERHNEQFF.

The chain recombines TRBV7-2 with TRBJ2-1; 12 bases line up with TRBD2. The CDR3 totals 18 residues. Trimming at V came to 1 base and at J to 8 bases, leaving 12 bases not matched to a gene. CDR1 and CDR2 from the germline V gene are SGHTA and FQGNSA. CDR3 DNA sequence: TGTGCCAGCAGCTTAGACGCCCCTAGCGGGAGGGCCGTAGATGAGCAGTTCTTC. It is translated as CASSLDAPSGRAVDEQFF.